This TCR beta chain was identified during a study of blood T cell repertoires in COVID-19. About the study: From the United States, Italy and Spain came samples of acute and convalescent COVID-19. T cells, B-cell-depleted T cells, or PBMCs supplied cDNA or gDNA.

In the authors' workflow: Reference gene primer amplification gave estimated nucleated cell counts. Sequenced by immunoSEQ multiplex PCR; TCRdb stores in-frame clones only, minus some. The V and J calls and clone size were taken over from that table, and D and trimming were inferred from the DNA. Of 450,000 or so clones listed, roughly 90% were seen once; the top ten hold roughly 1.6%. Patients of the Seattle cohort, enrolled during active infection, were followed longitudinally. The CDR3 has 16 amino acids. The V end was cut by 1 base, the J end by 1 base, with 8 bases between. CDR1 is LGHNA and CDR2 is YNFKEQ in the germline V gene.

This TCR derives from a woman in her thirties or forties with COVID-19, enrolled during active disease. The source material was peripheral blood. The V and J genes are TRBV4-2 and TRBJ2-6; no firm D call. Written as DNA, the CDR3 is TGTGCCAGCAGCCAAGTTAAAACATCTGGGGCCAACGTCCTGACTTTC. It yields the protein CASSQVKTSGANVLTF.